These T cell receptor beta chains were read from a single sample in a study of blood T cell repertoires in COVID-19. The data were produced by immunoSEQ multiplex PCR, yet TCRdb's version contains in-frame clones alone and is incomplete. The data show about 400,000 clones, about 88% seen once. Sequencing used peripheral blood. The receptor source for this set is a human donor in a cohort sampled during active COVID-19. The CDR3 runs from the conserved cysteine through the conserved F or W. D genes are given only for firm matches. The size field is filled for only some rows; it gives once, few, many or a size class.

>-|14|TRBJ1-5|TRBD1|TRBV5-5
CASSLARGDQPQHF
TGTGCCAGCAGCTTAGCCAGGGGGGATCAGCCCCAGCATTTT
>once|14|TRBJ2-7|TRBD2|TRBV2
CASSMTSGGLEQYF
TGTGCCAGCAGTATGACTAGCGGGGGGCTCGAGCAGTACTTC
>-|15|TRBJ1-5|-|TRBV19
CASRGLRDIAQPQHF
TGTGCCAGTAGAGGGCTCCGGGACATAGCTCAGCCCCAGCATTTT
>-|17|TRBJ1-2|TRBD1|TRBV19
CASSMRTGGVSGYGYTF
TGTGCCAGTAGTATGCGGACAGGGGGCGTAAGTGGCTATGGCTACACCTTC
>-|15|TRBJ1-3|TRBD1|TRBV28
CASITDRGSGNTIYF
TGTGCCAGCATCACGGACAGGGGTTCTGGAAACACCATATATTTT
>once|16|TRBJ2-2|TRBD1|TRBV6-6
CASSYGTGPTGEELFF
TGTGCCAGCAGTTACGGGACAGGACCTACTGGTGAGGAGCTGTTTTTT
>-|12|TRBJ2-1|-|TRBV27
CASSFYNYEQFF
TGTGCCAGCAGTTTCTACAACTACGAGCAGTTCTTC
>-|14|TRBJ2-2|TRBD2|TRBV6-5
CASRLAGGGGELFF
TGTGCCAGCAGACTAGCGGGAGGTGGGGGGGAGCTGTTTTTT
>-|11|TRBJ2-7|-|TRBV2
CASSQKYEQYF
TGTGCCAGCAGTCAGAAGTACGAGCAGTACTTC
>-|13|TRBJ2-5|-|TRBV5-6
CASSKLVRETQYF
TGTGCCAGCAGCAAACTAGTTCGCGAGACCCAGTACTTC
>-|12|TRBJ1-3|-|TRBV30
CAWTGSGNTIYF
TGTGCCTGGACAGGATCTGGAAACACCATATATTTT
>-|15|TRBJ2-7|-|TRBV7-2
CASSLVGGSSYEQYF
TGTGCCAGCAGCTTAGTGGGAGGTAGCTCCTACGAGCAGTACTTC
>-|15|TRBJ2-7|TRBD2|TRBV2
CASRRTSGSSYEQYF
TGTGCCAGCCGCCGGACTAGCGGGTCCTCCTACGAGCAGTACTTC
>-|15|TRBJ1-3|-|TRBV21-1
CASSKEDRIRNTIYF
TGTGCCAGCAGCAAGGAAGACAGAATTCGAAACACCATATATTTT
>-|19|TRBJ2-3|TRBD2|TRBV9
CASSVDPGTSGAMPDTQYF
TGTGCCAGCAGCGTAGACCCCGGGACTAGCGGGGCCATGCCAGATACGCAGTATTTT
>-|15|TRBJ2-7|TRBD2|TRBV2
CASSELGGGAREQYF
TGTGCCAGCAGTGAGCTCGGCGGGGGGGCCAGAGAGCAGTACTTC
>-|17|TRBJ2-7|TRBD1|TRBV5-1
CASSWPSVGQGVYEQYF
TGCGCCAGCAGCTGGCCCTCCGTAGGACAGGGTGTGTACGAGCAGTACTTC
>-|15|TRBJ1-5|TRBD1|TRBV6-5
CASSTGQGGNQPQHF
TGTGCCAGCAGTACTGGACAGGGGGGCAATCAGCCCCAGCATTTT
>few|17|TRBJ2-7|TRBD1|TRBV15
CATSRGGGRTGGDEQYF
TGTGCCACCAGCAGAGGTGGAGGTAGGACAGGGGGAGATGAGCAGTACTTC
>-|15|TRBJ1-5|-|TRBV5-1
CASSLATGSNQPQHF
TGCGCCAGCAGCTTGGCTACCGGGAGCAATCAGCCCCAGCATTTT
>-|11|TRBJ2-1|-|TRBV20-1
CSAFLVHEQFF
TGCAGTGCTTTTCTTGTCCATGAGCAGTTCTTC
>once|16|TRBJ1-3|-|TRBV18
CASSQGEVGTGNTIYF
TGTGCCAGCTCACAGGGGGAAGTTGGCACTGGAAACACCATATATTTT
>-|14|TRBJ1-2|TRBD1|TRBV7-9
CASSPGQGAVGYTF
TGTGCCAGCAGCCCGGGACAGGGGGCTGTTGGCTACACCTTC
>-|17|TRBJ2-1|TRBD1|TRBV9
CASSVHTGGPGYNEQFF
TGTGCCAGCAGCGTCCACACAGGGGGCCCAGGCTACAATGAGCAGTTCTTC